This is a list of T cell receptor beta chains from one sample in a study of T cells in tuberculosis. The table came from immunoSEQ multiplex PCR; TCRdb's copy has only in-frame clones and leaves some out. Of roughly 61,000 clones detected, around 90% appear once; the ten largest clones hold around a fifth. What was sequenced was CD1b-GMM tetramer-negative cells sorted from PBMCs. These receptors all come from an adult woman with latent tuberculosis. CDR3s include the opening cysteine and the closing phenylalanine or tryptophan. A D gene is named only where the DNA matches it firmly. Clone size is shown for a subset of rows, as once, few, many or a class of expanded clone.

>TRBJ1-2|.|.|TRBV18
TGTGCCAGCTCAGTCGCGACAGACAACTATGGCTACACCTTC
CASSVATDNYGYTF
>TRBJ2-7|.|TRBD1|TRBV27
TGTGCCAGCAGTCTCAAAGGGACAGGGGCGTTC
CASSLKGTGAF
>TRBJ2-2|.|TRBD2|TRBV7-9
TGTGCCAGCAGCTTGCCTCGACTAGCGGGAACCGGGGAGCTGTTTTTT
CASSLPRLAGTGELFF
>TRBJ1-2|.|.|TRBV11-2
TGTGCCAGCAGCTTAGTCAGGGTACATGGCTACACCTTC
CASSLVRVHGYTF
>TRBJ2-5|.|.|TRBV29-1
TGCAGCGTTGTTCAAGCGGACCCCCGGGTGACCCAGTACTTC
CSVVQADPRVTQYF
>TRBJ2-7|.|TRBD1|TRBV19
TGTGCCAGTAGTCTAACAGGGGTCGGCGAGCAGTACTTC
CASSLTGVGEQYF
>TRBJ1-1|.|.|TRBV30
TGTGCCTGGAGTGGACAGTTGGTGAACACTGAAGCTTTCTTT
CAWSGQLVNTEAFF
>TRBJ1-5|.|TRBD1|TRBV19
TGTGCCAGTAACGACGACAGGGGAGGCATTCAGCCCCAGCATTTT
CASNDDRGGIQPQHF
>TRBJ1-4|.|.|TRBV6-6
TGTGCCAGCAGCGGCAGGGAAGGGGAAAAACTGTTTTTT
CASSGREGEKLFF
>TRBJ1-1|.|.|TRBV30
TGTGCCTGGAGTGTTGGCAGGAACACTGAAGCTTTCTTT
CAWSVGRNTEAFF
>TRBJ2-7|.|TRBD2|TRBV2
TGTGCCAGCAGTGACCGCCCGACTAGCGGGAGGTACGAGCAGTACTTC
CASSDRPTSGRYEQYF
>TRBJ2-1|once|.|TRBV29-1
TGCAGCGTTGAAGATCGGGGAATGGGTCAGTTCTTC
CSVEDRGMGQFF
>TRBJ2-5|.|.|TRBV9
TGTGCCAGCAGCGTAGAAGCGGGCGAGACCCAGTACTTC
CASSVEAGETQYF
>TRBJ1-4|.|.|TRBV19
TGTGCCAGTAGTATTTTCGACAGCCTGAATGAAAAACTGTTTTTT
CASSIFDSLNEKLFF
>TRBJ2-1|.|.|TRBV7-2
TGTGCCAGCAGCTTAGCACGGTTTGATGAGCAGTTCTTC
CASSLARFDEQFF
>TRBJ2-1|.|TRBD2|TRBV19
TGTGCCAGTACCCCCTCGACTAGCGGGCGCAATGAGCAGTTCTTC
CASTPSTSGRNEQFF
>TRBJ2-4|.|.|TRBV19
TGTGCCAGTACCTCGGACAGTTATCCCAAAAACATTCAGTACTTC
CASTSDSYPKNIQYF
>TRBJ1-1|.|.|TRBV27
TGTGCCAGCAGTCCTCGGACAGTCCTACTCATGAACACTGAAGCTTTCTTT
CASSPRTVLLMNTEAFF
>TRBJ2-3|.|.|TRBV29-1
TGCAGCGTCCTCGGAGCGGCGGATAGTTATACGCAGTATTTT
CSVLGAADSYTQYF
>TRBJ1-1|once|.|TRBV7-3
TGTGCCAGCAGCTTAGGCCCGTCTGGGAACACTGAAGCTTTCTTT
CASSLGPSGNTEAFF
>TRBJ2-7|.|TRBD2|TRBV11-2
TGTGCCAGCAGCGTACTCACTAGCGGGAGGACCTACGAGCAGTACTTC
CASSVLTSGRTYEQYF
>TRBJ2-7|.|.|TRBV6-5
TGTGCCAGCAGTTACGCAGGGGAACACGAGCAGTACTTC
CASSYAGEHEQYF
>TRBJ2-1|.|.|TRBV4-1
TGCGCCAGCAGCCAAGCTTCGGGGTCCCCCTACAATGAGCAGTTCTTC
CASSQASGSPYNEQFF
>TRBJ1-3|hyperexpanded|.|TRBV4-3
TGCGCCAGCAGAGATGGACTGACCTCTGGAAACACCATATATTTT
CASRDGLTSGNTIYF
>TRBJ2-1|.|.|TRBV4-2
TGTGCCAGCAGCCAAGGTATTGGAGTGGGAGTCTCCTACAATGAGCAGTTCTTC
CASSQGIGVGVSYNEQFF
>TRBJ2-1|once|TRBD2|TRBV7-2
TGTGCCAGCAGCTTAACGGGAGGGTCTCACAATGAGCAGTTCTTC
CASSLTGGSHNEQFF
>TRBJ1-1|.|.|TRBV19
TGTGCCAGTAGTATAGATCGAGGCCGGGGGATTAACACTGAAGCTTTCTTT
CASSIDRGRGINTEAFF
>TRBJ2-3|.|.|TRBV7-3
TGTGCCAGCAGCTTAATCGGTGGTACAGTGCCCGATACGCAGTATTTT
CASSLIGGTVPDTQYF
>TRBJ1-4|once|TRBD1|TRBV7-9
TGTGCCAGCAGCCAGGGGGGTGAAAAACTGTTTTTT
CASSQGGEKLFF
>TRBJ2-2|.|.|TRBV4-1
TGCGCCAGCAGCCACCCCCGCGGAGCTACCGGGGAGCTGTTTTTT
CASSHPRGATGELFF
>TRBJ1-1|.|TRBD1|TRBV4-3
TGCGCCAGCAGCCACGGACAGGGAGAAGCTTTCTTT
CASSHGQGEAFF
>TRBJ1-2|.|.|TRBV5-8
TGTGCCAGCAGCTTGGGGGGACTAAACTATGGCTACACCTTC
CASSLGGLNYGYTF
>TRBJ1-3|few|.|TRBV7-9
TGTGCCAGCAGCCATAACGGAGATTCCCCCATATATTTT
CASSHNGDSPIYF
>TRBJ2-5|once|.|TRBV7-7
TGTGCTAGCAGCTCCGGGAGAGTGTACCAAGAGACCCAGTACTTC
CASSSGRVYQETQYF
>TRBJ1-1|.|.|TRBV5-1
TGCGCCAGCAGCCCGAGCTTGAACACTGAAGCTTTCTTT
CASSPSLNTEAFF
>TRBJ2-7|.|.|TRBV5-5
TGTGCCAGCAGCCTCGGATCCGGCGGGTTTCCATACGAGCAGTACTTC
CASSLGSGGFPYEQYF